This T cell receptor (beta chain) comes out of a study of control samples from healthy donors and cancer patients. Germline CDR1 reads SNHLY; CDR2 reads FYNNEI. There are 16 residues in the CDR3. J gave up 0 bases and V 6 bases, and 7 bases lay outside the gene matches. The data were produced by immunoSEQ multiplex PCR, yet TCRdb's version contains in-frame clones alone and is incomplete. The profile shows more than 80,000 clones, 85% to 95% of them singletons. Sample: blood. This chain uses TRBV2 with TRBJ2-5, with 10 nucleotides matching TRBD2. This receptor was identified in a man aged 18 to 30 in good health. The CDR3 nucleotides read TGTGCCAGCAGAAGGGTAGCGGGGGGTAACCAAGAGACCCAGTACTTC. Encoded protein: CASRRVAGGNQETQYF.